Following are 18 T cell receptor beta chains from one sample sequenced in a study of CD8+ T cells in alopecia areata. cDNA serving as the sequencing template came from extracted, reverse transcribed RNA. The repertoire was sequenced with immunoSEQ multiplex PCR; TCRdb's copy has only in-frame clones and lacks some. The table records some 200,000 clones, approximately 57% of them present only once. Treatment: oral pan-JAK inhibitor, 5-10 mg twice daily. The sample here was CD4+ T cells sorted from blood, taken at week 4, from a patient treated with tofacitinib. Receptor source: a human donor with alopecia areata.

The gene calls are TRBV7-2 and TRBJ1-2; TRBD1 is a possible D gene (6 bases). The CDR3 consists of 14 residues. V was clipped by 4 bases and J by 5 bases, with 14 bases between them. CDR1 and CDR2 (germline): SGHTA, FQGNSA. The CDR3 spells CASSSRTAEYGYTF. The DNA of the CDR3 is TGTGCCAGCAGCTCCCGGACAGCCGAATATGGCTACACCTTC. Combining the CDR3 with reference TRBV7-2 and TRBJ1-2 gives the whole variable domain GAGVSQSPSNKVTEKGKDVELRCDPISGHTALYWYRQSLGQGLEFLIYFQGNSAPDKSGLPSDRFSAERTGGSVSTLTIQRTQQEDSAVYLCASSSRTAEYGYTFGSGTRLTVV.

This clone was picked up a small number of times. The CDR3: CASRRGGSGYTF. In DNA form, the CDR3 reads TGTGCCAGCAGGAGGGGAGGGAGTGGCTACACCTTC. V and J are TRBV13 and TRBJ1-2; tentatively, D is TRBD1 (5 bases). V dropped 6 bases and J dropped 7 bases, with 12 bases sitting between them. CDR3 length: 12 residues. The V gene's germline CDR1 is PRHDT and CDR2 FYEKMQ (reference sequence). The whole variable domain, filled in from reference TRBV13 and TRBJ1-2, reads AAGVIQSPRHLIKEKRETATLKCYPIPRHDTVYWYQQGPGQDPQFLISFYEKMQSDKGSIPDRFSAQQFSDYHSELNMSSLELGDSALYFCASRRGGSGYTFGSGTRLTVV.

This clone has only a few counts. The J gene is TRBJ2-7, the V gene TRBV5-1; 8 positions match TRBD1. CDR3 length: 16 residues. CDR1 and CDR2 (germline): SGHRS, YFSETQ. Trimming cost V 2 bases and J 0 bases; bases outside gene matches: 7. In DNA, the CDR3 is TGCGCCAGCAGCTTAAAGGACAGGGACGGCTCCTACGAGCAGTACTTC. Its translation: CASSLKDRDGSYEQYF.

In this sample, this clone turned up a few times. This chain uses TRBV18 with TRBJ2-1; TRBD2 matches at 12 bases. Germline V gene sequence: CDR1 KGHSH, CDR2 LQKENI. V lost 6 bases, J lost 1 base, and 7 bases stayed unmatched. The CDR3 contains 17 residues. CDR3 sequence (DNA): TGTGCCAGCTCCCTGACTAGCGGGGGCTCATCCTACAATGAGCAGTTCTTC. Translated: CASSLTSGGSSYNEQFF.

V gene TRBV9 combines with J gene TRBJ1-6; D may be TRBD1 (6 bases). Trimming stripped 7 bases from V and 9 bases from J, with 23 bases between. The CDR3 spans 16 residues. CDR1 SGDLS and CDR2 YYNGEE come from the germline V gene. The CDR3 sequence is CASHPGPGTLGSPLHF. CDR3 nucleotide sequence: TGTGCCAGCCACCCTGGACCCGGGACATTAGGTTCACCCCTCCACTTT.

The CDR3 DNA is TGTGCCTGGAGTGCGGTGCGGGGAGACACTGAAGCTTTCTTT. Amino acids: CAWSAVRGDTEAFF. The V gene is TRBV30, the J gene TRBJ1-1; D not certain. The CDR3 is made up of 14 amino acids. Trimming took off 1 base at V and 3 bases at J, with 12 bases between the two ends. The V gene's germline CDR1 is GTSNPN and CDR2 SVGIG (reference sequence).

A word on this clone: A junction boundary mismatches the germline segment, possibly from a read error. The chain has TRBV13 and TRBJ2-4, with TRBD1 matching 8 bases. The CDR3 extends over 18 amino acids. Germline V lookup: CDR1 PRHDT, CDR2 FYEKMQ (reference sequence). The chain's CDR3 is CASSLGLGQAFSKNIQYF. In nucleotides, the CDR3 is TGTGCCAGCAGCCTAGGGTTGGGACAGGCATTTTCCAAAAACATTCAGTACTTC.

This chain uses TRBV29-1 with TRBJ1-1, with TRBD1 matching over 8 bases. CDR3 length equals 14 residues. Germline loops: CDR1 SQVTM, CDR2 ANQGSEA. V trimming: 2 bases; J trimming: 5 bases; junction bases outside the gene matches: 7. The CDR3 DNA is TGCAGCGTTGAAAGGCCAGGGGGCGTTACTGAAGCTTTCTTT. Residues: CSVERPGGVTEAFF.

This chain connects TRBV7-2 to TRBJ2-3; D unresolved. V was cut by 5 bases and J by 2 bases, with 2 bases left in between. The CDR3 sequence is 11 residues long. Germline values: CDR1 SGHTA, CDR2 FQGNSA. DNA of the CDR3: TGTGCCAGCAGCACCACAGATACGCAGTATTTT. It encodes CASSTTDTQYF.

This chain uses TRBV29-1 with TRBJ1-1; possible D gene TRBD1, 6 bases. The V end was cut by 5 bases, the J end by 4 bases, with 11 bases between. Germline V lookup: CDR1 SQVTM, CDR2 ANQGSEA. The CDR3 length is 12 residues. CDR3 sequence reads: CSVYTGFTEAFF. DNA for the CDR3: TGCAGCGTTTACACAGGGTTCACTGAAGCTTTCTTT. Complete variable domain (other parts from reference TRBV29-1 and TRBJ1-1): SAVISQKPSRDICQRGTSLTIQCQVDSQVTMMFWYRQQPGQSLTLIATANQGSEATYESGFVIDKFPISRPNLTFSTLTVSNMSPEDSSIYLCSVYTGFTEAFFGQGTRLTVV.

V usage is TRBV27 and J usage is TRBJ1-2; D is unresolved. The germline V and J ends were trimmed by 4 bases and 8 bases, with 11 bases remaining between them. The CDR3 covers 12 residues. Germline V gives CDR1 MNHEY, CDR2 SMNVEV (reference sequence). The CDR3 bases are TGTGCCAGCAGTTCCCCCAGGTCGGGCTACACCTTC. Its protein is CASSSPRSGYTF.

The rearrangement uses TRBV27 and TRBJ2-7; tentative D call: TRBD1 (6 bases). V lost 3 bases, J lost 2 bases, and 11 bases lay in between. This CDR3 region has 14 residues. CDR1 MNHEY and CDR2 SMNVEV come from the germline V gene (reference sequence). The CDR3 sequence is CASSFGQGPYEQYF. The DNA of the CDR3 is TGTGCCAGCAGTTTCGGCCAGGGGCCCTACGAGCAGTACTTC.

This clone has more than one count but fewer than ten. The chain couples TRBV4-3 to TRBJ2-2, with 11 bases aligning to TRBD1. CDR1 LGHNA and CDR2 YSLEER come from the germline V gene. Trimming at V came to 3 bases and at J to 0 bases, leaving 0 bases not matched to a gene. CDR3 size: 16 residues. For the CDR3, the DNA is TGCGCCAGCAGCCAGGGACAGGGGGCGAACACCGGGGAGCTGTTTTTT. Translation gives CASSQGQGANTGELFF.

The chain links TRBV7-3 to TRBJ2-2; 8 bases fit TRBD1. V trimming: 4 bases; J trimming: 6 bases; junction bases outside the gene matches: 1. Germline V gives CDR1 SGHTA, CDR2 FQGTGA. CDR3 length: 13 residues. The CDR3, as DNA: TGTGCCAGCAGCTCACAGGGGGCCGGGGAGCTGTTTTTT. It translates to CASSSQGAGELFF.

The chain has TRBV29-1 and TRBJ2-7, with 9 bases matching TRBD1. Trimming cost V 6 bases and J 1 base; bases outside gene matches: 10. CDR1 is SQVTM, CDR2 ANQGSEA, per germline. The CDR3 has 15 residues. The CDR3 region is CSVGGTGSKSYEQYF. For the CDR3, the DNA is TGCAGCGTGGGCGGGACAGGGTCGAAGTCCTACGAGCAGTACTTC.

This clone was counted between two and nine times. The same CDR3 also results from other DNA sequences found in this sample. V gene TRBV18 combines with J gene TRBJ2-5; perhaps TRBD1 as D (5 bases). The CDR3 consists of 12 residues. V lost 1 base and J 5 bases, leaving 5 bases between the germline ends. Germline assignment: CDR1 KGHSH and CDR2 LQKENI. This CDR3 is CASSPQGETQYF. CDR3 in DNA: TGTGCCAGCTCACCACAGGGGGAGACCCAGTACTTC.

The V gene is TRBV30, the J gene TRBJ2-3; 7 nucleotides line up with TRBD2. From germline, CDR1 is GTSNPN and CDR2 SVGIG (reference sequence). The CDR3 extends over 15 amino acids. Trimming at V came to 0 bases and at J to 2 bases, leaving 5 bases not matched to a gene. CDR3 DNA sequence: TGTGCCTGGAGTGTCCTGGGAGGGATCACAGATACGCAGTATTTT. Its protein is CAWSVLGGITDTQYF.

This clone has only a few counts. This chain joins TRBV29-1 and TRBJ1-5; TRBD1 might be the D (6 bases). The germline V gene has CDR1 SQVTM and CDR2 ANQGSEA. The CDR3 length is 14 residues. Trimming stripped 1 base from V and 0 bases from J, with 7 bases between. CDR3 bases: TGCAGCGTTGAAGGGACAGATAGCAATCAGCCCCAGCATTTT. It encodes CSVEGTDSNQPQHF. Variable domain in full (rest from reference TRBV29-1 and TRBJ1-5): SAVISQKPSRDICQRGTSLTIQCQVDSQVTMMFWYRQQPGQSLTLIATANQGSEATYESGFVIDKFPISRPNLTFSTLTVSNMSPEDSSIYLCSVEGTDSNQPQHFGDGTRLSIL.